This is a list of T cell receptor beta chains from one sample in a study of blood T cell repertoires in COVID-19. Some clones are missing from TCRdb's copy, which holds only in-frame ones; the method was immunoSEQ multiplex PCR. The sample carries 250,000 to 350,000 clones, roughly 90% recorded once. Sample: peripheral blood. The receptors stem from a man aged 18 to 29 with active or convalescent COVID-19. Each CDR3 is given with its conserved first and last residue. A D gene is named only where the DNA matches it firmly. Some rows have no size entry. The others give once, few or many, or a class for an expanded clone.

D gene	V gene	J gene	clone size	CDR3 DNA	CDR3 protein
NA	TRBV5-4	TRBJ2-5	few	TGTGCCAGCAGCTTACAGCCCCGGGAGACCCAGTACTTC	CASSLQPRETQYF
TRBD1	TRBV18	TRBJ2-7	NA	TGTGCCAGCTCACCGACAACGACAGGGCTGGGCGAGCAGTACTTC	CASSPTTTGLGEQYF
NA	TRBV12-3/TRBV12-4	TRBJ2-7	NA	TGTGCCAGCAGTTTAAGGGGCGAGCAGTACTTC	CASSLRGEQYF
NA	TRBV9	TRBJ2-3	NA	TGTGCCAGCAGCGCCTCCCCAAGCGGTTGGATTACAGATACGCAGTATTTT	CASSASPSGWITDTQYF
TRBD1	TRBV27	TRBJ2-7	NA	TGTGCCAGCAGTTTATATGGGACAGGGTCGCACGAGCAGTACTTC	CASSLYGTGSHEQYF
NA	TRBV5-1	TRBJ2-7	NA	TGCGCCAGCAGCTTGATCGGGAGCTCCTACGAGCAGTACTTC	CASSLIGSSYEQYF
TRBD2	TRBV7-9	TRBJ2-6	NA	TGTGCCAGCAGCGGAGGACTAGCGGGGGGGCAGTCTGGGGCCAACGTCCTGACTTTC	CASSGGLAGGQSGANVLTF
NA	TRBV5-4	TRBJ2-7	NA	TGTGCCAGCAGCCTCCGAGCGGGCTTGGACGAGCAGTACTTC	CASSLRAGLDEQYF
TRBD1	TRBV6-1	TRBJ2-5	few	TGTGCCAGCAGTCAGGGGGATTCAGGGGAGACCCAGTACTTC	CASSQGDSGETQYF
TRBD1	TRBV28	TRBJ2-7	NA	TGTGCCAGCAGACGACTCCGGGACAGGGATTACGAGCAGTACTTC	CASRRLRDRDYEQYF
TRBD1	TRBV5-1	TRBJ1-2	NA	TGCGCCAGCAGCCCATGGACAGGGAGCTATGGCTACACCTTC	CASSPWTGSYGYTF
TRBD1	TRBV4-3	TRBJ1-2	NA	TGCGCCAGCAGCCAGAAGCAATGGGGACAGGGACATGGCTACACCTTC	CASSQKQWGQGHGYTF
TRBD2	TRBV27	TRBJ2-7	NA	TGTGCCAGCAGTTACGGGGGGGCAGGCGTCGAGCAGTACTTC	CASSYGGAGVEQYF
TRBD1	TRBV6-6	TRBJ2-7	NA	TGTGCCAGCAAACCCATGACAGGGGGCGCCTTTGACGAGCAGTACTTC	CASKPMTGGAFDEQYF
NA	TRBV19	TRBJ2-3	NA	TGTGCCAGTTCTGCGGCCAGCACAGATACGCAGTATTTT	CASSAASTDTQYF
NA	TRBV12-3/TRBV12-4	TRBJ1-1	few	TGTGCCAGCGTCAGGGAGGGGAACACTGAAGCTTTCTTT	CASVREGNTEAFF
TRBD2	TRBV18	TRBJ2-7	NA	TGTGCCAGCTCCCCTAGCGGGAGGTCGTTCTACGAGCAGTACTTC	CASSPSGRSFYEQYF
TRBD1	TRBV27	TRBJ2-5	NA	TGTGCCAGCAGTCCGCTGGGGACAGGGCAAGAGACCCAGTACTTC	CASSPLGTGQETQYF
TRBD2	TRBV7-2	TRBJ2-2	NA	TGTGCCAGCAGCTTAGATAGCGGGGGGACCGGGGAGCTGTTTTTT	CASSLDSGGTGELFF
TRBD1	TRBV6-6	TRBJ2-6	NA	TGTGCCAGCAGTCCGGGACAGGTGAGCTCTGGGGCCAACGTCCTGACTTTC	CASSPGQVSSGANVLTF
NA	TRBV6-5	TRBJ1-4	once	TGTGCCAGCAGTTTTATCCAGGGGACTAATGAAAAACTGTTTTTT	CASSFIQGTNEKLFF
NA	TRBV4-1	TRBJ1-6	NA	TGCGCCAGCAGCCAAGATATGTTGCGGGGGGCAGCCTATAATTCACCCCTCCACTTT	CASSQDMLRGAAYNSPLHF
TRBD1	TRBV7-2	TRBJ2-5	NA	TGTGCCAGCAGCTTACAACCGGGACAGATGGAGACCCAGTACTTC	CASSLQPGQMETQYF
NA	TRBV27	TRBJ1-6	NA	TGTGCCAGCAGTTCTATCCGAGCAGGGAATTCACCCCTCCACTTT	CASSSIRAGNSPLHF
NA	TRBV7-9	TRBJ2-1	NA	TGTGCCAGCAGCTTATTCGCAGATGAGCAGTTCTTC	CASSLFADEQFF
TRBD1	TRBV9	TRBJ1-1	NA	TGTGCCAGCAGCCGTACAGGGGGGGCCGGAGCTTTCTTT	CASSRTGGAGAFF
NA	TRBV3-1/TRBV3-2	TRBJ1-2	NA	TGTGCCAGCAGCCAAGAATTTACGGGGGATGGCTACACCTTC	CASSQEFTGDGYTF
NA	TRBV11-2	TRBJ1-1	once	TGTGCCAGCAGCCTCACCGGGGGGGGCACTGAAGCTTTCTTT	CASSLTGGGTEAFF
NA	TRBV13	TRBJ1-1	NA	TGTGCCAGCAGCTCCTTGAGGGAAACTGAAGCTTTCTTT	CASSSLRETEAFF
TRBD2	TRBV15	TRBJ2-3	NA	TGTGCCACCAGCAGAGATAGATTAGCGGGTGATGCTAGCACAGATACGCAGTATTTT	CATSRDRLAGDASTDTQYF
TRBD1	TRBV2	TRBJ1-4	few	TGTGCCAGCAGTGAGGCGGGGACAGGGAATGAAAAACTGTTTTTT	CASSEAGTGNEKLFF
TRBD1	TRBV27	TRBJ2-3	NA	TGTGCCAGCAGCCTCCGGGACAGGGTGACAGATACGCAGTATTTT	CASSLRDRVTDTQYF
NA	TRBV28	TRBJ2-7	once	TGTGCCAGCAGTCTCCCACAGATCTACGAGCAGTACTTC	CASSLPQIYEQYF
NA	TRBV19	TRBJ1-5	NA	TGTGCCAGTAGTATAGTATTGTTCAATCAGCCCCAGCATTTT	CASSIVLFNQPQHF
NA	TRBV7-9	TRBJ2-5	NA	TGTGCCAGCAGCTCTGGAGGTTCCCGCCAAGAGACCCAGTACTTC	CASSSGGSRQETQYF
NA	TRBV6-5	TRBJ1-4	NA	TGTGCCAGCAGACCAACCCTCGGTTATGAAAAACTGTTTTTT	CASRPTLGYEKLFF